Described below is a single T cell receptor (beta chain) sequence and its context. Its target is not known. The sample originates from a study of cytomegalovirus exposure and HLA in healthy donors. Background on the study: In an early release, HLA-typed donors contributed tens of millions of unique TCR sequences.

The trim removed 4 bases at V and 7 bases at J, leaving 10 bases unmatched. Germline CDR1 SGDLS, CDR2 YYNGEE. The CDR3 spans 16 residues. PCR employed 60 Vbeta and 13 Jbeta primers. The assay was immunoSEQ multiplex PCR, and TCRdb's table has in-frame clones only and misses some. The profile shows more than 90,000 clones, about 80% of them singletons. Findings of the study overall: Sequencing probably produced one cluster of sequence variants that were highly shared. Of the V segments, some could not be distinguished, including TRBV6-2 and TRBV6-3, and were excluded.

The rearrangement uses TRBV9 and TRBJ2-1, with TRBD2 matching over 11 bases. This sequence was found in a woman aged 60-75 years in good health and CMV-seronegative. The material sequenced was PBMCs. For the CDR3, the DNA is TGTGCCAGCAGCCAAACCTTAGCGGGAGGGGAGAATGAGCAGTTCTTC. Protein sequence: CASSQTLAGGENEQFF.